The T cell receptor (beta chain) under discussion was sequenced for a study of neurological immune-mediated disorders. MiXCR, run by TCRdb on the 5' RACE reads, gives a single entry per CDR3 protein. The table shows approximately 37,000 distinct CDR3 sequences, with around 2.9% occurring only once. As for time point: longitudinal time-point 1 (baseline). This clonotype was recorded many times. Its antigen is as yet unknown. Regarding the study as a whole: Private repertoires in all groups were suggested by the finding that expanded clones across subjects shared no CDR3 amino acid sequences.

This TCR was sampled from a woman between 55 and 75 years old with multiple sclerosis. Specimen: PBMCs.

CDR3 protein: CASSTRQGVAAFF. The CDR3 bases are TGTGCCAGCAGCACCAGACAGGGGGTGGCGGCTTTCTTT. The rearrangement joins TRBV7-8 to TRBJ1-1; 9 bases match TRBD1. Germline loops: CDR1 SGHVS, CDR2 FQNEAQ. Trimming took 5 bases from V and 11 from J; bases not matched to a gene: 9. The CDR3 has 13 residues.